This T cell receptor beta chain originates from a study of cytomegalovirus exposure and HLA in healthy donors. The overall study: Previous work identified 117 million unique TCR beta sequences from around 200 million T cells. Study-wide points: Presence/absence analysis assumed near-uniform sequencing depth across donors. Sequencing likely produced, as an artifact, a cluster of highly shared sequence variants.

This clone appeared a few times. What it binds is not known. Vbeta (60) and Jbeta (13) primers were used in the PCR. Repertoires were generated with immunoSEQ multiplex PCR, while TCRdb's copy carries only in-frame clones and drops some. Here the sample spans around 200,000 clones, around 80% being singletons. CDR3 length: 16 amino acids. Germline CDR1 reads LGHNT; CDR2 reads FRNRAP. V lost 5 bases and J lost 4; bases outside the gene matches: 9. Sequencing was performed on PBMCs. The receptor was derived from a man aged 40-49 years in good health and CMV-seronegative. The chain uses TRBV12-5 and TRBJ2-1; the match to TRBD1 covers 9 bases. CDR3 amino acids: CASGTTTGGRYNEQFF. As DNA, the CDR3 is TGTGCTAGTGGTACCACGACAGGGGGTAGGTACAATGAGCAGTTCTTC.